The T cell receptor beta chain under discussion was sequenced for a study of T cell changes during pregnancy in multiple sclerosis. A note on this clone: One junction end disagrees with the germline gene, perhaps due to a read error.

The repertoire was sequenced with immunoSEQ multiplex PCR; TCRdb's copy has only in-frame clones and lacks some. Of just over 90,000 clones in the sample, 90% to 95% are singletons; the top ten hold under 2%. The germline V gene has CDR1 SSHAT and CDR2 FNYEAQ (reference sequence). CDR3 size: 15 residues. V gene TRBV7-7 combines with J gene TRBJ2-3, with 9 bases matching TRBD2. The material sequenced was peripheral blood, taken after pregnancy. The sequence was obtained from a female donor in good health, enrolled as a control in a pregnancy study. The chain's CDR3 is CASSLNSGGTDTQYF. The CDR3 coding sequence is TGTGCTAGCAGCTTAAACAGCGGGGGGACAGATACGCAGTATTTT.